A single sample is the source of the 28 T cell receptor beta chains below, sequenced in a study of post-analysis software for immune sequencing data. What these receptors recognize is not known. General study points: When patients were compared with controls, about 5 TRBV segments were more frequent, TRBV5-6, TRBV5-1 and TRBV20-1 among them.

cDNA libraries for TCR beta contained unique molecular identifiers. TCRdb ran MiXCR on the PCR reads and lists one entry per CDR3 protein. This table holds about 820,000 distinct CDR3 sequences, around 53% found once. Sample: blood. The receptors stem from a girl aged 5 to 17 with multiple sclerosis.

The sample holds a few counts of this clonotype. The CDR3 region is CAISHPGTGHYETQYF. Here the CDR3 DNA reads TGTGCCATCAGTCACCCCGGGACAGGTCATTACGAGACCCAGTACTTC. The chain uses TRBV10-3 and TRBJ2-5; 8 bases match TRBD1. Germline V gives CDR1 ENHRY, CDR2 SYGVKD. After removal of 5 bases from V and 5 bases from J, the junction contained 13 bases not matched to a gene. The CDR3 extends over 16 amino acids.

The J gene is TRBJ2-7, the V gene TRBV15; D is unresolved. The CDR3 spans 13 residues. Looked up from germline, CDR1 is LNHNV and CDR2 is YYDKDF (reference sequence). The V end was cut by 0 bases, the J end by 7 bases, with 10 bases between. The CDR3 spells CATSRDLLGEQYF. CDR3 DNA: TGTGCCACCAGCAGAGATCTGTTGGGGGAGCAGTACTTC. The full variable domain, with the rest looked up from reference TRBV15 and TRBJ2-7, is DAMVIQNPRYQVTQFGKPVTLSCSQTLNHNVMYWYQQKSSQAPKLLFHYYDKDFNNEADTPDNFQSRRPNTSFCFLDIRSPGLGDTAMYLCATSRDLLGEQYFGPGTRLTVT.

The CDR3 loop reads CASSEWNGVQETQYF. CDR3 bases: TGTGCCAGCAGTGAATGGAACGGCGTCCAAGAGACCCAGTACTTC. V gene TRBV25-1 combines with J gene TRBJ2-5; D is unclear. This CDR3 region has 15 residues. Germline CDR1 MGHDK, CDR2 SYGVNS. Trimming removed 1 base from V and 1 base from J, with 10 bases in between.

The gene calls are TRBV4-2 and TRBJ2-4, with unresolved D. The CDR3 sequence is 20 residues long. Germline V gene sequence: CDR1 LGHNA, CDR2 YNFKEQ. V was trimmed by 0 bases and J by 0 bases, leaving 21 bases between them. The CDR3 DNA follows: TGTGCCAGCAGCCAAGAATCCAGCTTTGAGATTGACCTAGCCAAAAACATTCAGTACTTC. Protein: CASSQESSFEIDLAKNIQYF.

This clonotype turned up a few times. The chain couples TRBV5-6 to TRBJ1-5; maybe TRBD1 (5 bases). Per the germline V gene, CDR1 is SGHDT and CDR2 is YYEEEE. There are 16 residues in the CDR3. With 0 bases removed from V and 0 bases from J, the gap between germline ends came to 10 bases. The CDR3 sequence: CASSLAGGNSNQPQHF. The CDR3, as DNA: TGTGCCAGCAGCTTGGCCGGGGGAAATAGCAATCAGCCCCAGCATTTT.

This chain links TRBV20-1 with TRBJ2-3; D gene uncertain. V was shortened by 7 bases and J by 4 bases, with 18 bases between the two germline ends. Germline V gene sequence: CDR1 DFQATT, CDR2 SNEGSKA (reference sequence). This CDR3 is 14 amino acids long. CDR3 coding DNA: TGCAGTGTCGCCCCTCCAACTACTCCAGATACGCAGTATTTT. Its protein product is CSVAPPTTPDTQYF.

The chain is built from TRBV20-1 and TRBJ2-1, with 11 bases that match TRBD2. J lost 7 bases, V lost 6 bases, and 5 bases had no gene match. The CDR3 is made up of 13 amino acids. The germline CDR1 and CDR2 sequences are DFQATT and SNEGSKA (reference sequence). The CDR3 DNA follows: TGCAGTGCCCGTAGCGGGAGGGGGAATGAGCAGTTCTTC. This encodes CSARSGRGNEQFF.

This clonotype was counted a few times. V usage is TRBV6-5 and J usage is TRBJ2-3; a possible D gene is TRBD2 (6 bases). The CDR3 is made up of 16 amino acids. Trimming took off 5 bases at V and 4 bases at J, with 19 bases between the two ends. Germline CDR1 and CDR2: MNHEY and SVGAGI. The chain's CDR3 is CASSTLSGHRADTQYF. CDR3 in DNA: TGTGCCAGCAGTACCCTAAGCGGGCATCGGGCAGATACGCAGTATTTT.

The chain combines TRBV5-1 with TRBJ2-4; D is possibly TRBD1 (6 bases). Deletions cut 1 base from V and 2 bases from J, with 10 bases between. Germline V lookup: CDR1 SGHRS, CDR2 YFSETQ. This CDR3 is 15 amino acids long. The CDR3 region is CASSLSTGTKNIQYF. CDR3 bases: TGCGCCAGCAGCTTGAGCACAGGGACCAAAAACATTCAGTACTTC.

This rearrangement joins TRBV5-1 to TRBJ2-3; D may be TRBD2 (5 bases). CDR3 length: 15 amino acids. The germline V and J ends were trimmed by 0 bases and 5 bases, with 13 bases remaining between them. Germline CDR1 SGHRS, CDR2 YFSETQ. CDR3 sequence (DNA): TGCGCCAGCAGCTTGGAGGTCCCGGCGGGAGATACGCAGTATTTT. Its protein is CASSLEVPAGDTQYF.

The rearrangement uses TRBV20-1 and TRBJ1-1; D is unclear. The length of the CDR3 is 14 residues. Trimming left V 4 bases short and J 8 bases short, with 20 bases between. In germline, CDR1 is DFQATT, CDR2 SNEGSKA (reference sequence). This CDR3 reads CSATRYTHGTEAFF. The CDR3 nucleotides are TGCAGTGCTACCCGGTACACCCACGGAACGGAAGCTTTCTTT.

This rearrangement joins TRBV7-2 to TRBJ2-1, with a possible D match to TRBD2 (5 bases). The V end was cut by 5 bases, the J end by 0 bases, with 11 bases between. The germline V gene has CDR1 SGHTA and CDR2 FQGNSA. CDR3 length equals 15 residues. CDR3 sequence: CASSESGYSYNEQFF. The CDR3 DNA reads TGTGCCAGCAGCGAAAGCGGATACTCCTACAATGAGCAGTTCTTC.

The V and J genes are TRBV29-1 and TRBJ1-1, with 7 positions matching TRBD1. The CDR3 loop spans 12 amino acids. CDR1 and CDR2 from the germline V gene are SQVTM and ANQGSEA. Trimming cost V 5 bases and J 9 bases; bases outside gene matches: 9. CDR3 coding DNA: TGCAGCGTTCGAAAGGGGGGACAGCAAGCTTTCTTT. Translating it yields CSVRKGGQQAFF.

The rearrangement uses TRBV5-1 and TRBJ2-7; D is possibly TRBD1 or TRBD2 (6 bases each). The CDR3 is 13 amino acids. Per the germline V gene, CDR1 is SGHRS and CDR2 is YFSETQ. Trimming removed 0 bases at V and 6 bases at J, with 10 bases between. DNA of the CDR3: TGCGCCAGCAGCTTGGAAGGGGGGCCCGAGCAGTACTTC. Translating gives CASSLEGGPEQYF.

The CDR3 sequence is CDSGNTDTQYF. CDR3 coding DNA: TGCGATAGCGGGAACACAGATACGCAGTATTTT. J is TRBJ2-3 and V is TRBV20-1, with 8 positions matching TRBD2. This CDR3 region has 11 residues. Germline V gives CDR1 DFQATT, CDR2 SNEGSKA (reference sequence).

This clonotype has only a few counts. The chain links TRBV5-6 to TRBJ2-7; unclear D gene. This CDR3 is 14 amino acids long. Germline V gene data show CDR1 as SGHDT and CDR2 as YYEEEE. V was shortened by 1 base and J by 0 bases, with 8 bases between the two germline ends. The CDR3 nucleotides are TGTGCCAGCAGCTTGTCCTACAGCTCCTACGAGCAGTACTTC. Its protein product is CASSLSYSSYEQYF.

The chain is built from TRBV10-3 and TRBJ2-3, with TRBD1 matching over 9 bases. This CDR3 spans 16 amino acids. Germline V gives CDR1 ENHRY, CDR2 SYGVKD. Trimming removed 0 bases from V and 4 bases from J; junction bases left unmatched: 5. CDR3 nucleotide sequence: TGTGCCATCAGTGAGTCGGAGACAGGGGGGGCAGATACGCAGTATTTT. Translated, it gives CAISESETGGADTQYF.

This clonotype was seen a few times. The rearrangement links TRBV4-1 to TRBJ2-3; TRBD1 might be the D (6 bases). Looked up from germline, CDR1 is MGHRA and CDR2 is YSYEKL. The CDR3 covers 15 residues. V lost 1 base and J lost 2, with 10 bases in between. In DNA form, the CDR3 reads TGCGCCAGCAGCCAAGTGGGGGCGGCCACAGATACGCAGTATTTT. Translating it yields CASSQVGAATDTQYF.

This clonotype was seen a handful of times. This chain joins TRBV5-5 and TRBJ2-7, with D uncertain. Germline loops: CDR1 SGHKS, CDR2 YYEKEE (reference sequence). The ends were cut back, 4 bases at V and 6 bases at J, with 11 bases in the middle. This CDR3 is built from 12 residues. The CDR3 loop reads CASSPAPGEQYF. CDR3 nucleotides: TGTGCCAGCAGCCCCGCTCCGGGCGAGCAGTACTTC.

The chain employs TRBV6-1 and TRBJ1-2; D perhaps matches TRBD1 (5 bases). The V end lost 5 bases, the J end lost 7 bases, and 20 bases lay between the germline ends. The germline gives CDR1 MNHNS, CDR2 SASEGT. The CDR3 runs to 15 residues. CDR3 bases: TGTGCCAGCAGTCTATCTAGGGGCCAGGGAGGTGGCTACACCTTC. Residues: CASSLSRGQGGGYTF.

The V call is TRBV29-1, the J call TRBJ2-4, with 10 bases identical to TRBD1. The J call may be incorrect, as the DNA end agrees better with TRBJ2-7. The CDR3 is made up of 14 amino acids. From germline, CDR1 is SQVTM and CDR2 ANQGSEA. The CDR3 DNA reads TGCAGCGTTGGGGTGACAGGGGGCACCTACGAGCAGTACTTC. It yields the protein CSVGVTGGTYEQYF.

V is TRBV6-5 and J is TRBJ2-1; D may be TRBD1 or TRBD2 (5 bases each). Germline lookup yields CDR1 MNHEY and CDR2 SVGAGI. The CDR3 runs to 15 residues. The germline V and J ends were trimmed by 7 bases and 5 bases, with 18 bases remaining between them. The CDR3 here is CASTPEGPPDNEQFF. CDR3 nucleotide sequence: TGTGCCAGCACCCCCGAGGGACCCCCCGACAATGAGCAGTTCTTC.

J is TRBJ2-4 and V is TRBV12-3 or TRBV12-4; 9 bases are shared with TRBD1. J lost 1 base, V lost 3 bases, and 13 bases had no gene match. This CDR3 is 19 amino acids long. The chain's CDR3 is CASSFLTGGIGLAKNIQYF. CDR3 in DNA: TGTGCCAGCAGTTTCCTGACAGGGGGAATCGGACTGGCCAAAAACATTCAGTACTTC.

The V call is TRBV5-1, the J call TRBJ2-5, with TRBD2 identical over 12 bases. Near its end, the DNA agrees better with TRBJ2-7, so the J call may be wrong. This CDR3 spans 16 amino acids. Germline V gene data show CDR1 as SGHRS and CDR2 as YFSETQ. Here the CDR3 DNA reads TGCGCCAGCAGCGTCCTAGCGGGGGGGTTTGTGTACGAGCAGTACTTC. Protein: CASSVLAGGFVYEQYF.

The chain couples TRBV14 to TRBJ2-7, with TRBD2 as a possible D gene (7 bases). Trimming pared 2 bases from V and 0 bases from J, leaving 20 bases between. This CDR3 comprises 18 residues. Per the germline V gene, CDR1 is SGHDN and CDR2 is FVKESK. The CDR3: CASSQKGGLAEASYEQYF. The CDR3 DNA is TGTGCCAGCAGCCAAAAGGGGGGCCTAGCGGAGGCCTCCTACGAGCAGTACTTC.

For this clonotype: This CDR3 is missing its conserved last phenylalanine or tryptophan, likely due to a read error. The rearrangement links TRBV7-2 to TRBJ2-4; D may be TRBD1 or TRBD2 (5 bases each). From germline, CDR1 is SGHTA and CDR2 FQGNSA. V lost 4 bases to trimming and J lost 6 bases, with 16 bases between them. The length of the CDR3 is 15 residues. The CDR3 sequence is CASSSETAGGNIQYS. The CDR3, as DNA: TGTGCCAGCAGCTCGGAAACCGCTGGGGGAAACATTCAGTACTCC.

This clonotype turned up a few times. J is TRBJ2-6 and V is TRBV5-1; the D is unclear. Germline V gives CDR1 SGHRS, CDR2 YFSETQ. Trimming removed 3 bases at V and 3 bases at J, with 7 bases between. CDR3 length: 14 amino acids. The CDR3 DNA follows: TGCGCCAGCAGCTACGGAGATGGGGCCAACGTCCTGACTTTC. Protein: CASSYGDGANVLTF.

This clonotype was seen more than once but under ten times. The CDR3 sequence is CSVIQGAQGYTF. CDR3 nucleotide sequence: TGCAGCGTCATCCAGGGGGCTCAAGGCTACACCTTC. The rearrangement joins TRBV29-1 to TRBJ1-2; 8 bases align to TRBD1. Germline CDR1 is SQVTM and CDR2 is ANQGSEA. V was pared by 6 bases and J by 8 bases, with 8 bases of the junction left unmatched. CDR3 size: 12 residues.